These 4 T cell receptor beta chains came from one sample sequenced in a study of tumor-infiltrating lymphocytes in primary liver carcinoma. The template, approximately 500 ng total RNA, yielded TCR beta cDNA made with a constant-region primer. Three nested multiplex PCR rounds of slightly modified ARM-PCR generated TCR beta libraries. The first two PCR rounds used TRBV1-TRBV30 primers with a Cbeta primer, approximately 10 cycles each. Each CDR3 protein gets one entry after TCRdb re-called the multiplex PCR reads with MiXCR. The table shows 75,000 to 90,000 distinct CDR3 sequences, with 65% to 80% occurring only once. Co-extracting RNA and DNA was done with roughly 17-34 mg of unsorted bulk tissue as input. The sequenced material came from liver tumor tissue from sampling region 1. Regarding subset: tumor region T1, superior pole. These receptors were taken from a man between 35 and 55 years old with primary liver carcinoma and hepatitis B virus infection.

Worth noting for this clonotype: Without the conserved terminal phenylalanine or tryptophan, this CDR3 likely stems from a read error. Because the CDR3's place on the DNA is in doubt, the DNA is left out and the CDR3 is given as listed by TCRdb. This chain joins TRBV10-3 and TRBJ2-7. The CDR3 contains 14 residues when both ends are counted. CDR1 is ENHRY and CDR2 is SYGVKD in the germline V gene. The CDR3 reads CAISESVASYEQYL.

Concerning this clonotype: Compared with germline, one end of the junction differs, possibly owing to a read error. The chain employs TRBV5-1 and TRBJ2-5, with D possibly matching TRBD2 (6 bases). Germline loops: CDR1 SGHRS, CDR2 YFSETQ. This CDR3 has 13 residues. This chain's CDR3 is CATSGVRREAQYF. In nucleotides, the CDR3 is TGCGCCACCTCGGGAGTCCGGAGAGAGGCCCAGTACTTC.

As to this clonotype: One end of the junction varies from germline; a read error may be responsible. The chain couples TRBV11-2 to TRBJ2-1; weak D call: TRBD2 (6 bases). Germline CDR1 is SGHAT and CDR2 is FQNNGV. The CDR3 loop spans 16 amino acids. CDR3 sequence (DNA): TGTGCCGGCAGCTTGGATATCGGACTATCCAAGGGTGAGCAGTTCTTC. This encodes CAGSLDIGLSKGEQFF.

To note about this clonotype: A read error may account for a junction end that differs from germline. This chain connects TRBV4-1 to TRBJ1-2, with D possibly TRBD1 on 6 matching bases. This CDR3 region has 16 residues. CDR1 is MGHRA and CDR2 is YSYEKL in the germline V gene. The CDR3 coding sequence is TGCGCTAGCAGCCGACGGACAGCGGGTGGTTCTAGAGGCTACACCTTC. The encoded protein is CASSRRTAGGSRGYTF.